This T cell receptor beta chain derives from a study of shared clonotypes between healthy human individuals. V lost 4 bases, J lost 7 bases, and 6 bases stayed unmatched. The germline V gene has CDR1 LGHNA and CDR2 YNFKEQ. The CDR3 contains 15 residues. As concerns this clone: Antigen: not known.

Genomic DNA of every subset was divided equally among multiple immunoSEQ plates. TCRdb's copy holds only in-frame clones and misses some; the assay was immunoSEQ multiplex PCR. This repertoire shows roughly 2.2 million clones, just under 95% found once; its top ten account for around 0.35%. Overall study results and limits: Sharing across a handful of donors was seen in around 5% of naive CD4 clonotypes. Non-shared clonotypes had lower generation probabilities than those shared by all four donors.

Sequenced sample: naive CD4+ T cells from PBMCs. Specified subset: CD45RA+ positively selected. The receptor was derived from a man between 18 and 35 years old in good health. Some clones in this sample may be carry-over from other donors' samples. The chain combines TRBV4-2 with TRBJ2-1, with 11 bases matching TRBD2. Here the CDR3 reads CASSPRTSGWNEQFF. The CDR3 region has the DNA TGTGCCAGCAGCCCGCGGACTAGCGGGTGGAATGAGCAGTTCTTC.